The T cell receptor beta chain described here comes from a study of response to subunit inactivated influenza vaccine. This clonotype has ten or more counts. MiXCR, run by TCRdb on the RT-PCR reads, gives a single entry per CDR3 protein. The sample has about 570,000 distinct CDR3 sequences; about 11% are singletons. The CDR3 consists of 12 residues. V was shortened by 2 bases and J by 11 bases, with 12 bases between the two germline ends. The same data also went into a second study, on T cells expressing NK-cell markers. According to that study: Generation of TCR beta cDNA was performed by 5'RACE template switching incorporating UMIs. Sorted T-cell subsets CD3+CD56+NKG2C+, CD3+CD56+NKG2C- and CD3+CD56-NKG2C+ were TCR beta-sequenced.

The source of this sequence is a man aged 50 or older who received an inactivated influenza vaccine. Specimen: PBMCs from blood, collected on the day of vaccination. The chain has TRBV12-3 or TRBV12-4 and TRBJ1-1; weak D call: TRBD1 (5 bases). The CDR3 sequence: CASSLQGVDAFF. For the CDR3, the DNA is TGTGCCAGCAGTTTACAGGGTGTCGACGCTTTCTTT.